This T cell receptor beta chain was profiled in a study of blood T cell repertoires in COVID-19. Whole-study context: Both acute and convalescent COVID-19 samples were obtained from the United States, Italy and Spain. PBMCs, B-cell-depleted T cells, or T cells were the source of the cDNA or gDNA that made up the material.

TCRdb keeps only in-frame clones here, not all; method: immunoSEQ multiplex PCR. In the table there are around 120,000 clones, around 63% of which are singletons. The CDR3 is made up of 13 amino acids. Germline CDR1 is SGHVS and CDR2 is FQNEAQ. Unmatched junction bases numbered 3, after V lost 1 base and J lost 9 bases. The specimen sequenced was peripheral blood. The gene calls are TRBV7-8 and TRBJ1-2; 9 nucleotides agree with TRBD1. The clonotype was recovered from a woman aged 70-85 years with acute or convalescent COVID-19. CDR3 in DNA: TGTGCCAGCAGCTTAGGGGACAGGGAGAGCTACACCTTC. This sequence encodes CASSLGDRESYTF.